This record looks at one T cell receptor beta chain sequence and its context. Its antigen remains unidentified. These data originate in a study of siplizumab effects on memory and regulatory T cells. CDR1 and CDR2 (germline): MNHEY, SVGAGI. The CDR3 is 14 residues long. The V gene lost 5 bases and the J gene lost 4 bases, with 12 bases spanning the gap. Repertoires were generated with immunoSEQ multiplex PCR, while TCRdb's copy carries only in-frame clones and drops some. This table has around 99,000 clones, 92% appearing once. Study outcomes and limitations: Unstimulated subsets accounted for the mapping of only a minor share of the clones that were alloreactive. The naive T cell population seemed more diverse than memory cells and seemed a major contributor to the alloresponse. Naive-or-memory phenotypes were unassignable for roughly 80-96% of proliferating CD4+ or CD8+ clones. Siplizumab significantly decreased alloreactive sequences from unstimulated CD4+ memory cells.

This receptor was identified in a human donor in good health. The gene calls are TRBV6-5 and TRBJ1-5, with D maybe TRBD1 (5 bases). Material for sequencing was Tregs sorted from blood. CDR3 in amino acids: CASSRGRLNQPQHF. In DNA, the CDR3 is TGTGCCAGCAGTCGGGGGAGGCTAAATCAGCCCCAGCATTTT.